This TCR beta chain originates from a study of T cell responses to AZD1222 COVID-19 vaccine. TCRdb's table, derived via immunoSEQ multiplex PCR, lists solely in-frame clones and lacks some. The sample has approximately 75,000 clones, around 87% seen once. The CDR3 length is 13 residues. Germline CDR1 and CDR2: MDHEN and SYDVKM. Trimming stripped 10 bases from V and 6 bases from J, with 18 bases between. Turning to this clone: Its antigen is unidentified.

Study-wide findings and caveats: Clonal diversity may have been underestimated, and the donors were mostly white British, with more females than males. Repertoires were collected only later (after the peak T cell response had occurred).

The sample here was peripheral blood, taken 28 days after the second AZD1222 dose. This clonotype was obtained from an adult who received the AZD1222 COVID-19 vaccine. The chain has TRBV28 and TRBJ1-1, with a weak D call TRBD1 (5 bases). The CDR3: CATDAGNGAEAFF. CDR3 DNA sequence: TGTGCCACGGATGCAGGGAATGGAGCTGAAGCTTTCTTT.